These T cell receptor beta chains were read from a single sample in a study of cytomegalovirus exposure and HLA in healthy donors. Using immunoSEQ multiplex PCR, the repertoire was profiled, and TCRdb retains in-frame clones only, with some absent. The sample has about 140,000 clones; about four fifths are singletons. The specimen sequenced was PBMCs. Receptors originate from a male donor in good health and CMV-seropositive. Both conserved end residues are part of each CDR3. Each record gives: CDR3 length, V gene, clone size, J gene, D gene, CDR3 protein, CDR3 DNA. A D gene is named only where the DNA matches it firmly. Expanded clones are given a class, and other clones once, few, many or no size at all.

15	TRBV11-2	once	TRBJ2-2	TRBD2	CASRVAGGTTGELFF	TGTGCCAGCAGAGTAGCGGGAGGGACCACCGGGGAGCTGTTTTTT
15	TRBV11-2	.	TRBJ2-5	TRBD2	CASSLELAGGETQYF	TGTGCCAGCAGCTTAGAGCTAGCGGGGGGGGAGACCCAGTACTTC
17	TRBV23-1	.	TRBJ2-1	TRBD2	CASSQLAGGRVPNEQFF	TGCGCCAGCAGTCAACTAGCGGGGGGGCGCGTCCCCAATGAGCAGTTCTTC
14	TRBV10-1	.	TRBJ2-2	.	CASSEAQVPGELFF	TGCGCCAGCAGTGAGGCTCAGGTTCCCGGGGAGCTGTTTTTT
16	TRBV6-6	.	TRBJ2-7	TRBD1	CASRGTGDHPPYEQYF	TGTGCCAGCAGGGGAACAGGGGACCACCCCCCCTACGAGCAGTACTTC
13	TRBV6-1	.	TRBJ2-5	.	CATTAGIQETQYF	TGTGCCACCACGGCAGGTATTCAAGAGACCCAGTACTTC
12	TRBV6-1	.	TRBJ2-3	.	CASNVPVDTQYF	TGTGCCAGCAACGTACCGGTGGATACGCAGTATTTT
13	TRBV6-1	.	TRBJ1-6	.	CASMSAYNSPLHF	TGTGCCAGCATGTCCGCCTATAATTCACCCCTCCACTTT
14	TRBV6-5	.	TRBJ1-6	TRBD1	CASSTTGGGTPLHF	TGTGCCAGCAGTACGACAGGGGGCGGGACACCCCTCCACTTT
16	TRBV11-3	once	TRBJ2-3	TRBD2	CASSLGRWGGADTQYF	TGTGCCAGCAGCTTAGGACGTTGGGGGGGAGCAGATACGCAGTATTTT
15	TRBV19	.	TRBJ2-3	TRBD2	CASSIVGGASDTQYF	TGTGCCAGTAGTATTGTCGGGGGGGCCTCAGATACGCAGTATTTT
16	TRBV10-2	.	TRBJ2-1	.	CASTEPPRGSYNEQFF	TGCGCCAGCACCGAACCCCCCAGGGGCTCCTACAATGAGCAGTTCTTC
16	TRBV9	.	TRBJ2-3	.	CASSVGSGARYDTQYF	TGTGCCAGCAGCGTAGGGAGTGGGGCCCGTTACGATACGCAGTATTTT
16	TRBV14	.	TRBJ2-3	.	CASSRYREWSTDTQYF	TGTGCCAGCAGCCGTTACCGGGAGTGGAGCACAGATACGCAGTATTTT
13	TRBV2	.	TRBJ2-2	.	CASRQGARGELFF	TGTGCCAGCAGGCAAGGGGCGCGCGGGGAGCTGTTTTTT
16	TRBV15	few	TRBJ1-6	.	CATSRSSGLQASPLHF	TGTGCCACCAGCAGATCATCCGGACTCCAGGCTTCACCCCTCCACTTT
13	TRBV5-1	few	TRBJ2-2	TRBD2	CASSSRGAGELFF	TGCGCCAGCAGTTCTCGGGGGGCCGGGGAGCTGTTTTTT
15	TRBV6-1	few	TRBJ1-5	.	CASTEGGGEGQPQHF	TGTGCCAGCACGGAGGGTGGGGGGGAGGGTCAGCCCCAGCATTTT
18	TRBV7-8	.	TRBJ1-6	.	CASSSQKVGSSYNSPLHF	TGTGCCAGCAGCTCACAGAAGGTTGGCAGCTCCTATAATTCACCCCTCCACTTT
16	TRBV6-5	.	TRBJ1-1	TRBD1	CASSYSSGTGNTEAFF	TGTGCCAGCAGTTACTCGAGTGGGACAGGGAACACTGAAGCTTTCTTT
13	TRBV2	.	TRBJ1-2	.	CASSEEVGDGYTF	TGTGCCAGCAGTGAAGAGGTAGGGGATGGCTACACCTTC
12	TRBV6-5	.	TRBJ2-5	.	CASSRGSEEQYF	TGTGCCAGCAGTCGAGGTAGCGAGGAGCAGTACTTC
19	TRBV5-1	.	TRBJ2-1	TRBD2	CASSLVGSGTSGGWNEQFF	TGCGCCAGCAGCTTGGTAGGCAGTGGGACTAGCGGGGGATGGAATGAGCAGTTCTTC
14	TRBV2	.	TRBJ1-6	.	CASRPTAVNSPLHF	TGTGCCAGCAGACCTACAGCGGTAAATTCACCCCTCCACTTT
11	TRBV30	.	TRBJ1-2	.	CASTSNYGYTF	TGTGCCTCTACGTCTAACTATGGCTACACCTTC
16	TRBV6-1	.	TRBJ2-1	TRBD2	CASSDQAGGPYNEQFF	TGTGCCAGCAGTGACCAAGCGGGGGGACCTTACAATGAGCAGTTCTTC
14	TRBV18	.	TRBJ1-4	.	CASSPNEYRLGLFF	TGTGCCAGCTCACCAAATGAGTACCGTCTAGGACTGTTTTTT
16	TRBV11-3	.	TRBJ2-3	TRBD2	CASSPLAGAAPDTQYF	TGTGCCAGCAGCCCCCTAGCGGGGGCAGCTCCAGATACGCAGTATTTT
15	TRBV2	few	TRBJ2-6	.	CASSEEVTGANVLTF	TGTGCCAGCAGTGAGGAGGTCACTGGGGCCAACGTCCTGACTTTC
14	TRBV18	.	TRBJ2-7	TRBD1	CASSPGQSSYEQYF	TGTGCCAGCTCCCCGGGACAGAGCTCCTACGAGCAGTACTTC
14	TRBV4-1	.	TRBJ2-7	.	CASSQAQGPYEQYF	TGCGCCAGCAGCCAAGCTCAGGGGCCCTACGAGCAGTACTTC
13	TRBV11-1	.	TRBJ2-7	.	CASSLGHQNEQYF	TGTGCCAGCAGCTTAGGACATCAGAACGAGCAGTACTTC